This T cell receptor (beta chain) was obtained from a study of neurological immune-mediated disorders. Germline V gene lookup returns CDR1 SQVTM and CDR2 ANQGSEA. The CDR3 consists of 11 residues. Trimming pared 7 bases from V and 4 bases from J, leaving 10 bases between. The table lists this clonotype with many counts. TCRdb itself ran the 5' RACE reads through MiXCR, one entry per CDR3 protein. The table includes some 38,000 distinct CDR3 sequences, approximately 5% detected once. Sequencing was done on a sample of CD4+ T cells from blood. The receptor's source is a man in his late teens or twenties in good health. This chain links TRBV29-1 with TRBJ1-2; D uncertain. CDR3 amino acids: CSGGGSYGYTF. The DNA for the CDR3 is TGCAGCGGTGGAGGATCCTATGGCTACACCTTC.